The following is a T cell receptor (beta chain) sequence with its context. Its antigen remains unknown. The V and J ends lost 7 bases and 1 base respectively, with 15 bases between them. The CDR3 has 15 residues. CDR1 is SNHLY, CDR2 FYNNEI, per germline. This sample stems from a study of response to subunit inactivated influenza vaccine. MiXCR, applied by TCRdb to the RT-PCR reads, yields one record per CDR3 protein. The sample includes 300,000 to 350,000 distinct CDR3 sequences, roughly 22% of them seen just once. Study-level results: A suggestion made by the authors is that each seasonal influenza vaccination recruits few new T cells.

This TCR derives from a man aged 50 to 69 who received an inactivated influenza vaccine. The sequencing here drew on PBMCs from blood, taken roughly 20 months after vaccination. The V and J genes are TRBV2 and TRBJ2-3; perhaps TRBD1 as D (5 bases). The DNA of the CDR3 is TGTGCCAGCACCCCAGGACATGGCCGCACAGATACGCAGTATTTT. This codes for CASTPGHGRTDTQYF. Drawing the rest from reference TRBV2 and TRBJ2-3, the complete variable domain is EPEVTQTPSHQVTQMGQEVILRCVPISNHLYFYWYRQILGQKVEFLVSFYNNEISEKSEIFDDQFSVERPDGSNFTLKIRSTKLEDSAMYFCASTPGHGRTDTQYFGPGTRLTVL.